This T cell receptor beta chain was retrieved from a study of T cells expressing NK-cell markers. Across the whole study: Cells sorted as CD3+CD56+NKG2C+, CD3+CD56+NKG2C- and CD3+CD56-NKG2C+ T cells supplied the TCR beta repertoires.

Germline lookup yields CDR1 SQVTM and CDR2 ANQGSEA. The CDR3 covers 12 residues. After re-calling the 5' RACE reads, TCRdb lists one entry per CDR3 protein, DNA absent. There are about 260,000 distinct CDR3 sequences in the sample, with around 4.2% held by the top ten. The chain recombines TRBV29-1 with TRBJ2-3; the TCRdb D gene call, TRBD1, has no DNA to confirm it. Sequencing was done on a sample of blood T cells: a sorted CD56 or NKG2C T cell subset, CD4+ or CD8+ T cells, or bulk PBMC T cells (not recorded which). The receptor's source is a woman aged 18 to 75 in good health. The chain's CDR3 is CSVGTNTDTQYF.